This T cell receptor (beta chain) comes out of a study of cytomegalovirus exposure and HLA in healthy donors. Study observations and caveats: Reportedly, cytomegalovirus status was diagnosed with high sensitivity and specificity. There were about 160 TCR beta chains listed as cytomegalovirus-associated. An analysis done earlier found most TCR beta V segments productive about 87% or about 30% of the time.

The germline V and J ends were trimmed by 0 bases and 8 bases, with 13 bases remaining between them. Germline V gene lookup returns CDR1 MNHEY and CDR2 SVGAGI. CDR3 size: 14 residues. With 60 Vbeta and 13 Jbeta primers, the PCR was carried out. Sequencing was performed with immunoSEQ multiplex PCR; in TCRdb, only in-frame clones are kept and a portion is missing. This sample has over 150,000 clones, with approximately 79% found just once. Comments on this clone: No antigen is known for it.

This chain links TRBV6-5 with TRBJ1-2, with D possibly being TRBD1 (6 bases). The receptor was isolated from a human donor in good health. Specimen: PBMCs. CDR3: CASSYSAQGIGYTF. The CDR3 DNA is TGTGCCAGCAGTTACTCTGCACAGGGTATCGGCTACACCTTC.